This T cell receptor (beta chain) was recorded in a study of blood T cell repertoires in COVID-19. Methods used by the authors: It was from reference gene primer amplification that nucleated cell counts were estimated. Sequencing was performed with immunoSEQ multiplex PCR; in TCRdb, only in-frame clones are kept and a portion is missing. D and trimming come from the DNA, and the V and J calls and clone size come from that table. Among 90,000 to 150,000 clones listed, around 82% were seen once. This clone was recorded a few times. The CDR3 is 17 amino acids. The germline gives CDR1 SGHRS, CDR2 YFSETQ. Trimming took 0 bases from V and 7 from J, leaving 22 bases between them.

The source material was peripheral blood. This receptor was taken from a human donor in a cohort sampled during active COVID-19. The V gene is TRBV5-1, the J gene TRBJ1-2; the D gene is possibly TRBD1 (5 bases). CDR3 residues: CASSLDLQSIGGGGYTF. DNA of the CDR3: TGCGCCAGCAGCTTGGATCTCCAGTCCATTGGGGGGGGTGGCTACACCTTC.